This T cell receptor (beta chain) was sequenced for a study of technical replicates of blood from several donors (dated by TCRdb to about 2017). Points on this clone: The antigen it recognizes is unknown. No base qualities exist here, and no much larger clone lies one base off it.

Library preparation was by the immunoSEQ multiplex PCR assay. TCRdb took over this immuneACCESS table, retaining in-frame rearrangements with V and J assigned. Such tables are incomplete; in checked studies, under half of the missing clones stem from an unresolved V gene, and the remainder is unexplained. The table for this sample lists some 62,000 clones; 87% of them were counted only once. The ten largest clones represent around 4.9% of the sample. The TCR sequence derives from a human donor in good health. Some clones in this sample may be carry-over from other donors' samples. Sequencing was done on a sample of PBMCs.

The bases are TGTGCCAGCAGTGAAGCAGGTCTCTCGGGGCCCCAGCATTTT. This is translated as CASSEAGLSGPQHF. The V and J segments used are TRBV6-1 and TRBJ1-5, with no confident D gene call. Including the terminal cysteine and phenylalanine, the CDR3 comprises 14 residues. Only the CDR3 DNA stays, 42 bases, in frame from base 1. Via the germline V gene, CDR1 is MNHNS and CDR2 SASEGT. V loses 0 bases of germline sequence and J loses 9 bases, and the interval between the two ends is 12 bases.